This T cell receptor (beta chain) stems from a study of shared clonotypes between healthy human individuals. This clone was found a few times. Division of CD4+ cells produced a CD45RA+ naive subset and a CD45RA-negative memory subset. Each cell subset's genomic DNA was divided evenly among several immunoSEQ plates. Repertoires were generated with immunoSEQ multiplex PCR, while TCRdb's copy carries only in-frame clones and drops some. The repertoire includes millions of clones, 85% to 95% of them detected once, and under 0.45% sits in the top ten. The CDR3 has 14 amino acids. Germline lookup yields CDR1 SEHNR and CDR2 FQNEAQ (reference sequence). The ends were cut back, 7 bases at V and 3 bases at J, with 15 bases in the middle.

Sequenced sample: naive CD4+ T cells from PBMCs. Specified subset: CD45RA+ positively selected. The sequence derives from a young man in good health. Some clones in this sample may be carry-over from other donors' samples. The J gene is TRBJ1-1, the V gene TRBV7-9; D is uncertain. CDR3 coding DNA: TGTGCCAGCACTATATCGACCGGAGACACTGAAGCTTTCTTT. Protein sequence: CASTISTGDTEAFF.